Below are 21 T cell receptor beta chains sequenced from a single sample in a study of blood T cell repertoires in COVID-19. The data were produced by immunoSEQ multiplex PCR, yet TCRdb's version contains in-frame clones alone and is incomplete. The sample yields more than 200,000 clones, less than 90% seen once. Sequencing input: peripheral blood. These receptors came from a man between 25 and 39 years old with active or convalescent COVID-19.

V usage is TRBV5-6 and J usage is TRBJ1-3, with 9 bases matching TRBD1. There are 15 residues in the CDR3. CDR1 and CDR2 from the germline V gene are SGHDT and YYEEEE. The V gene end was trimmed by 2 bases and the J gene end by 5 bases; junction bases not matched to a gene: 5. The DNA of the CDR3 is TGTGCCAGCAGCTTTTATGGGACAGGGAGAAACACCATATATTTT. It codes for CASSFYGTGRNTIYF.

This clone occurred a few times. The chain combines TRBV4-2 with TRBJ2-5, with D possibly being TRBD1 (6 bases). CDR1 is LGHNA and CDR2 is YNFKEQ in the germline V gene. The length of the CDR3 is 13 residues. Deletions cut 5 bases from V and 5 bases from J, with 12 bases between. The CDR3 DNA is TGTGCCAGCAGCATCCTTACAGGGGAGACCCAGTACTTC. Its translation: CASSILTGETQYF.

The table lists this clone with a count of one. The rearrangement uses TRBV6-5 and TRBJ2-7; the D gene is possibly TRBD1 (6 bases). V lost 5 bases to trimming and J lost 3 bases, with 17 bases between them. CDR3 length: 15 residues. Per germline, CDR1 MNHEY and CDR2 SVGAGI. CDR3 region: CASSRRTESLYEQYF. The CDR3 nucleotides are TGTGCCAGCAGTCGACGGACAGAATCCCTCTACGAGCAGTACTTC.

The rearrangement joins TRBV4-3 to TRBJ2-7; TRBD2 matches at 9 bases. The CDR3 covers 16 residues. Trimming at V came to 4 bases and at J to 3 bases, leaving 10 bases not matched to a gene. Germline values: CDR1 LGHNA, CDR2 YSLEER. The CDR3 DNA is TGCGCCAGCAGCCTAGACTGGGCTAGCGGGGACTACGAGCAGTACTTC. It is translated as CASSLDWASGDYEQYF.

V usage is TRBV11-2 and J usage is TRBJ2-5; a possible D gene is TRBD1 (6 bases). CDR1 and CDR2 (germline): SGHAT, FQNNGV. Trimming left V 7 bases short and J 6 bases short, with 15 bases between. The CDR3 is 13 residues long. CDR3 sequence: CASTVAGVQTQYF. DNA of the CDR3: TGTGCCAGCACAGTGGCAGGGGTACAGACCCAGTACTTC.

The CDR3 nucleotides read TGTGCCAGCAGCCAAGGGCCCTCCCCCGGGTGGGGCTACACCTTC. It codes for CASSQGPSPGWGYTF. V gene TRBV4-2 combines with J gene TRBJ1-2; D gene ambiguous. V was cut by 1 base and J by 8 bases, with 17 bases left in between. The CDR3 is made up of 15 amino acids. CDR1 and CDR2 from the germline V gene are LGHNA and YNFKEQ.

The chain uses TRBV6-5 and TRBJ2-7; maybe TRBD2 (5 bases). Trimming left V 6 bases short and J 2 bases short, with 8 bases between. Germline CDR1 is MNHEY and CDR2 is SVGAGI. The CDR3 is made up of 12 amino acids. CDR3 amino acids: CASRAAPYEQYF. The CDR3 DNA reads as TGTGCCAGCAGAGCGGCACCCTACGAGCAGTACTTC.

The chain joins TRBV6-4 to TRBJ2-3; 7 bases match TRBD1. Trimming cost V 3 bases and J 0 bases; bases outside gene matches: 3. This CDR3 is 15 amino acids long. The germline gives CDR1 MRHNA, CDR2 SNTAGT. DNA of the CDR3: TGTGCCAGCAGTGAAGGACAGGCTAGCACAGATACGCAGTATTTT. Translation gives CASSEGQASTDTQYF.

The V gene is TRBV11-3, the J gene TRBJ2-7; D may be TRBD1 (6 bases). Germline values: CDR1 SGHNT, CDR2 YENEEA. V lost 5 bases and J lost 5, with 7 bases in between. The CDR3 runs 11 residues. The CDR3, as DNA: TGTGCCAGCAGCCAGGGGAACGAGCAGTACTTC. Protein product: CASSQGNEQYF.

This clone was counted once. The chain combines TRBV29-1 with TRBJ2-3; 10 bases match TRBD2. Germline V gene lookup returns CDR1 SQVTM and CDR2 ANQGSEA. J was trimmed by 6 bases and V by 4 bases; bases with no gene match: 4. The CDR3 length is 13 residues. The CDR3 DNA reads as TGCAGCGTTGGGGAAGCGGGGGGGGATACGCAGTATTTT. Protein product: CSVGEAGGDTQYF.

The CDR3 sequence: CASGPEGVSYNEQFF. In DNA form, the CDR3 reads TGTGCCAGCGGGCCTGAAGGGGTGTCCTACAATGAGCAGTTCTTC. The rearrangement links TRBV27 to TRBJ2-1, with D perhaps TRBD1 (5 bases). V was cut by 8 bases and J by 1 base, with 15 bases left in between. CDR3 length equals 15 residues. Germline values: CDR1 MNHEY, CDR2 SMNVEV (reference sequence).

The chain carries TRBV6-5 and TRBJ2-5, with a tentative D call TRBD2 (5 bases). Trimming shortened V by 8 bases and J by 2 bases, and 9 bases separated the two germline ends. Germline CDR1 and CDR2: MNHEY and SVGAGI. The CDR3 runs to 12 residues. CDR3 loop: CASGLKQETQYF. The CDR3 nucleotides are TGTGCCAGCGGACTTAAACAAGAGACCCAGTACTTC.

The genes are TRBV2 and TRBJ2-7; TRBD1 might be the D (6 bases). In germline, CDR1 is SNHLY, CDR2 FYNNEI. Trimming pared 6 bases from V and 5 bases from J, leaving 17 bases between. The CDR3 spans 14 residues. The CDR3 protein is CASRLVKTGHEQYF. The DNA of the CDR3 is TGTGCCAGCAGACTTGTTAAAACAGGGCACGAGCAGTACTTC.

A remark on this clone: Germline is not matched at one junction end, which may reflect a read error. The V and J genes are TRBV7-9 and TRBJ2-1, with TRBD2 matching 7 bases. CDR1 and CDR2 from the germline V gene are SEHNR and FQNEAQ (reference sequence). The CDR3 runs 15 residues. The CDR3 region is CAAALASGLYSEQFF. CDR3 in DNA: TGTGCCGCCGCGCTGGCTAGCGGACTCTACAGTGAGCAGTTCTTC.

The rearrangement links TRBV6-5 to TRBJ2-1; the D gene could be TRBD1 or TRBD2 (6 bases each). Trimming pared 6 bases from V and 8 bases from J, leaving 17 bases between. The germline CDR1 and CDR2 sequences are MNHEY and SVGAGI. This CDR3 spans 14 amino acids. In nucleotides, the CDR3 is TGTGCCAGCAGCTACAGGGCAGGAGGGGATGAGCAGTTCTTC. It is translated as CASSYRAGGDEQFF.

At least ten counts were recorded for this clone. V usage is TRBV7-9 and J usage is TRBJ1-2; D is ambiguous. Trimming shortened V by 5 bases and J by 2 bases, and 9 bases separated the two germline ends. Per the germline V gene, CDR1 is SEHNR and CDR2 is FQNEAQ (reference sequence). CDR3 length: 13 amino acids. The CDR3 DNA reads as TGTGCCAGCAGCGGAGGAGGGAACTATGGCTACACCTTC. Its protein is CASSGGGNYGYTF. The full variable domain, completed using reference TRBV7-9 and TRBJ1-2, is DTGVSQNPRHKITKRGQNVTFRCDPISEHNRLYWYRQTLGQGPEFLTYFQNEAQLEKSRLLSDRFSAERPKGSFSTLEIQRTEQGDSAMYLCASSGGGNYGYTFGSGTRLTVV.

The chain joins TRBV30 to TRBJ2-2; TRBD2 matches 7 bases. Per the germline V gene, CDR1 is GTSNPN and CDR2 is SVGIG (reference sequence). The junction had 1 base not matched to a gene; V was cut back by 2 bases and J by 7 bases. The CDR3 is 12 amino acids. The CDR3 nucleotides are TGTGCCTGGAGTCGGGAGGACGGGGAGCTGTTTTTT. This sequence encodes CAWSREDGELFF.

The rearrangement uses TRBV28 and TRBJ2-3, with D perhaps matching TRBD2 (6 bases). This CDR3 region has 16 residues. CDR1 and CDR2 (germline): MDHEN, SYDVKM. The V end was cut by 4 bases, the J end by 5 bases, with 19 bases between. The CDR3 region is CASSSLQAGIGDTQYF. The CDR3 coding sequence is TGTGCCAGCAGTTCCCTTCAGGCGGGGATTGGAGATACGCAGTATTTT.

This chain connects TRBV3-1 (or the pseudogene TRBV3-2) to TRBJ1-4, with D possibly being TRBD1 (6 bases). The CDR3 sequence is 16 residues long. V lost 2 bases to trimming and J lost 0 bases, with 10 bases between them. CDR1 is LGHDT, CDR2 YNNKEL, per germline (reference sequence). The CDR3 loop is CASSQRTATTNEKLFF. Here the CDR3 DNA reads TGTGCCAGCAGCCAAAGGACAGCTACAACTAATGAAAAACTGTTTTTT.

As DNA, the CDR3 is TGTGCCAGCAGCGGATGGACTAGCGGGGTGGAGACCCAGTACTTC. It specifies CASSGWTSGVETQYF. J is TRBJ2-5 and V is TRBV7-2, with 12 bases that match TRBD2. This CDR3 contains 15 residues. The ends lost 5 bases at V and 5 bases at J; junction bases unmatched: 6. Germline loops: CDR1 SGHTA, CDR2 FQGNSA.

The V and J genes are TRBV29-1 and TRBJ2-7; 10 bases align to TRBD1. Per the germline V gene, CDR1 is SQVTM and CDR2 is ANQGSEA. The CDR3 has 15 amino acids. Trimming removed 5 bases from V and 2 bases from J; junction bases left unmatched: 9. CDR3 in amino acids: CSVLTGQGFTYEQYF. CDR3 in DNA: TGCAGCGTTCTCACGGGACAGGGGTTTACCTACGAGCAGTACTTC.